Detailed here is one T cell receptor beta chain. The sample holds a few counts of this clone. This clone's antigen is unknown. Per-base qualities were not stored, and no clone one base away is much larger. Based on the germline V gene, the CDR1 and CDR2 sequences are SGHRS and YFSETQ. Trimming leaves V shorter by 5 bases and J shorter by 1 base, with the junction holding 7 bases beyond the gene matches. Including the terminal cysteine and phenylalanine, the CDR3 comprises 17 residues. Only the CDR3 DNA is retained, 51 bases long and in frame from the first base. TCR beta libraries were generated from genomic DNA with the immunoSEQ kit, following the manufacturer's recommendations. For library preparation, a first multiplex PCR was performed with proprietary primers, followed by a second PCR in which unique barcodes were added, and bead cleanups were performed after each round. A kit-provided positive control reaction and a negative control reaction were included in every sample batch. The final libraries underwent checking on an Agilent 4200 TapeStation D1000 ScreenTape, volumetric pooling, and quantification by qPCR. An Illumina NextSeq500 fitted with a MidOutput 150-cycle cartridge performed the sequencing, running 156 Read1 cycles and 15 Index1 cycles with the kit's custom primers. The pooled library was loaded at 1.0 pM, and roughly 18% PhiX control was spiked in. The original methods were these. Vendor-processed data were analyzed in R, with a clonotype defined as all T cells sharing the same CDR3 nucleotide sequence. For clone abundance analyses, frequencies were normalized to the 10,000 most abundant clones in each sample. Public T cell clones, which averaged fewer than five per sample, were removed prior to analysis. ImmunoMap was used for dominant motif analysis with the PAM10 matrix, a gap penalty of 30, and a homology threshold of 0.3, and any motif reaching a cumulative frequency of at least 0.01 was considered dominant. An abundance difference of at least 32-fold between compartments was the criterion for calling clonotypes tumor-enriched or baseline blood-enriched. Similarity between tumor and blood repertoires was quantified using the Baroni-Urbani and Buser coefficient, and groups were compared with two-tailed Wilcoxon tests in R. TCRdb limited this immuneACCESS table to in-frame rearrangements with V and J called. A share of clones is missing; checked studies link under half to unresolved V genes, and the rest is unexplained. V and J calls and clone size are given by that table; D and trimming were obtained from the DNA. This sample is represented by about 15,000 clones; 64% of them were singletons. 25% to 30% of the sample comes from the top ten.

The sample belongs to a study of radiation and T cells in renal cell carcinoma (dated by TCRdb to the early 2020s). Study-level background: In total, fewer than 55 samples underwent TCR beta sequencing: around 25 tumors plus 27 peripheral blood samples. Across all 55 or so samples, over 4,000,000 unique CDR3 nucleotide sequences encoding 2,658,974 unique CDR3 amino acid sequences were identified.

The label giving this sample's time point can be read as: tumor resected at nephrectomy. What this sample's treatment or condition label stands for: 15 Gy SBRT to primary tumor, nephrectomy 4 weeks later. The samples were drawn from a clinical trial, where primary renal cell carcinomas were treated with 15 Gy of stereotactic body radiation therapy and then removed by nephrectomy 4 weeks afterward. All patients had renal cell carcinoma with clear cell pathology. The tumors were dissociated mechanically, digested with collagenase/hyaluronidase at 37 degrees C, processed in gentleMACS C tubes, and kept in liquid nitrogen. The QIAamp DNA Blood Mini Kit (Qiagen) was used to prepare genomic DNA for TCR sequencing. The analyses included only samples that passed all quality control checks. Broad study findings and their caveats: TCR clonality was higher in irradiated tumors than in controls, as the top 100 clonotypes made up an average of around 54% of the repertoire in irradiated tumors compared with roughly 43% in nephrectomy-only tumors. Compared with control tumors, irradiated tumors had a greater number of dominant CDR3 motifs, and those motifs took up a bigger portion of the repertoire. Intratumoral heterogeneity went uncaptured because the only tumor material available was small regions of about 1 g. Because pretreatment tumor biopsies were not available, the study could not determine whether clonotypes were already present within the tumor at baseline. An increase in top tumor clonotypes in blood was observed from baseline to 2 weeks post-radiation, followed by contraction by 4 weeks, which was taken to suggest transient expansion of tumor-resident clones. Effects of radiation dose or scheduling on the TCR repertoire could not be addressed with the single-armed trial design.

This TCR was recovered from a woman in her 70s with renal cell carcinoma. This receptor chain uses TRBV5-1 and TRBJ2-3; 13 bases in the middle match TRBD2. This sample comprised tumor tissue, obtained from a patient whose treatment included radiotherapy and nephrectomy. In nucleotides, the sequence is TGCGCCAGCAGTACTAGCGGGGGGGCCGTCGGCACAGATACGCAGTATTTT. Translated, it gives CASSTSGGAVGTDTQYF.